These T cell receptor beta chains were read from a single sample in a study of CXCR3-negative and CXCR3-positive naive CD8 T cells. TCRdb reprocessed the 5' RACE reads; each CDR3 protein has one entry and no DNA is given. This sample's table reports about 150,000 distinct CDR3 sequences. The sequenced sample consisted of naive CXCR3+ CD8+ T cells from blood. These TCRs come from a human donor in good health. Some clones in this sample may be carry-over from other donors' samples. Both conserved end residues are part of each CDR3.

V,J,CDR3
TRBV29-1,TRBJ1-2,CSVQGGDYGYTF
TRBV5-5,TRBJ2-3,CASSFRGGGGDTQYF
TRBV11-2,TRBJ2-3,CASSLGRTPDTQYF
TRBV20-1,TRBJ2-5,CSANRLADQYF
TRBV11-2,TRBJ2-1,CASSLAYDLYNEQFF
TRBV6-5,TRBJ2-7,CASSDISFVQYF
TRBV6-6,TRBJ2-1,CASSWPGAKYNEQFF
TRBV29-1,TRBJ1-3,CSVSGPLLSGNTIYF
TRBV27,TRBJ2-1,CASSPWDLYNEQFF
TRBV29-1,TRBJ2-3,CSVASGVNADTQYF
TRBV9,TRBJ2-7,CASSGEVALQNEQYF
TRBV21-1,TRBJ1-5,CAIGQSRLPQHF
TRBV10-1,TRBJ2-5,CASTKGIEEQETQYF
TRBV13,TRBJ2-3,CASSLRTGYATDTQYF
TRBV29-1,TRBJ1-2,CSGRDGDMDGYTF
TRBV7-9,TRBJ2-7,CASTPEGRYYEQYF
TRBV5-1,TRBJ2-2,CASSWRNTGELFF
TRBV7-9,TRBJ2-1,CASSPSSLSSYNEQFF
TRBV7-9,TRBJ2-5,CASSLAVRGEETQYF
TRBV12-3/TRBV12-4,TRBJ2-2,CASSLERELFF
TRBV21-1,TRBJ1-4,CASSNCASGRSGRLFF
TRBV5-1,TRBJ2-4,CASSLARDPAKNIQYF
TRBV7-7,TRBJ2-1,CASSLMKYSYNEQFF
TRBV28,TRBJ2-7,CASSHLGPGGSYEQYF
TRBV14,TRBJ1-3,CASSQYGNTIYF
TRBV7-3,TRBJ2-3,CASSHGTASTDTQYF
TRBV5-5,TRBJ2-4,CASSSTSVLDRGRAKNIQYF
TRBV27,TRBJ2-7,CASSFSVTYEQYF
TRBV6-5,TRBJ2-5,CASSYAAGDRGAWEETQYF
TRBV3-1,TRBJ2-7,CASSQGYSGITYEQYF
TRBV12-3/TRBV12-4,TRBJ2-2,CASSFGDTGELFF
TRBV20-1,TRBJ2-1,CSARASGSYSEQFF
TRBV29-1,TRBJ2-1,CSVQGGLGKTVEQFF
TRBV7-7,TRBJ2-7,CASSDRLSYEQYF
TRBV21-1,TRBJ2-1,CASSKRLAGHEQFF